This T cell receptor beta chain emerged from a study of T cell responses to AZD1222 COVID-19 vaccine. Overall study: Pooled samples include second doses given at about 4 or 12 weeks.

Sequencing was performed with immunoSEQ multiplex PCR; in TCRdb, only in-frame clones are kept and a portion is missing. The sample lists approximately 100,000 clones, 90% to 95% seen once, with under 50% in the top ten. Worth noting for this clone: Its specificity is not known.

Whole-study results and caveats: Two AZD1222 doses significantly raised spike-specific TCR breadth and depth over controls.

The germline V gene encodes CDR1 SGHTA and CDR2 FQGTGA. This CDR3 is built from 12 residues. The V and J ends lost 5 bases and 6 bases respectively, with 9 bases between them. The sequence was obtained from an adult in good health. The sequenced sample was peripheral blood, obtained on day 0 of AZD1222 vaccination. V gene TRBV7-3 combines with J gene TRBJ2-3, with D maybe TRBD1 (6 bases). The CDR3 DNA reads TGTGCCAGCAGCCAGGGGTCGGATACGCAGTATTTT. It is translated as CASSQGSDTQYF.